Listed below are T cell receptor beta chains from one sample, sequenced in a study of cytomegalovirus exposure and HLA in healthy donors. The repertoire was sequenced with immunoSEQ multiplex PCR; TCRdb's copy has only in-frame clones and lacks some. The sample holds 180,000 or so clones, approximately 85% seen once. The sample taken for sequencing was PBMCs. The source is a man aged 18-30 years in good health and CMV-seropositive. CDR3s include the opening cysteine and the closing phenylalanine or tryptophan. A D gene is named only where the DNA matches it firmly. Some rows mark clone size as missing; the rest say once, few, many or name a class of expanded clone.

CDR3nt: TGTGCCAGCTCACCCTTAAGACAGGGGGCAGGTGAAGCTTTCTTT; CDR3aa: CASSPLRQGAGEAFF; d_gene: TRBD1; j_gene: TRBJ1-1; abundance: NA; v_gene: TRBV18
CDR3nt: TGTGCCAGCAGCGTAGCCTCCGAGACAGGGAATGAAAAACTGTTTTTT; CDR3aa: CASSVASETGNEKLFF; d_gene: TRBD1; j_gene: TRBJ1-4; abundance: NA; v_gene: TRBV9
CDR3nt: TGTGCCAGCTCACCAACTAGCGGGCCAGATACGCAGTATTTT; CDR3aa: CASSPTSGPDTQYF; d_gene: TRBD2; j_gene: TRBJ2-3; abundance: NA; v_gene: TRBV18
CDR3nt: TGTGCCAGCAGCTTGGGGGACAGGGGACTGAACACTGAAGCTTTCTTT; CDR3aa: CASSLGDRGLNTEAFF; d_gene: TRBD1; j_gene: TRBJ1-1; abundance: NA; v_gene: TRBV5-5
CDR3nt: TGTGCCAGCAGCACGAAGGACAGGGGGAACTATGGCTACACCTTC; CDR3aa: CASSTKDRGNYGYTF; d_gene: NA; j_gene: TRBJ1-2; abundance: NA; v_gene: TRBV21-1
CDR3nt: TGTGCCAGTAGTGCCATTTGGGCCGAGAACACTGAAGCTTTCTTT; CDR3aa: CASSAIWAENTEAFF; d_gene: NA; j_gene: TRBJ1-1; abundance: few; v_gene: TRBV19
CDR3nt: TGTGCCAGCAGGAGGCCCAGCTCCTACGAGCAGTACTTC; CDR3aa: CASRRPSSYEQYF; d_gene: NA; j_gene: TRBJ2-7; abundance: NA; v_gene: TRBV6-5
CDR3nt: TGTACCAGCAGTAACACATGGACTCCTGGAAACACCATATATTTT; CDR3aa: CTSSNTWTPGNTIYF; d_gene: NA; j_gene: TRBJ1-3; abundance: NA; v_gene: TRBV6-5
CDR3nt: TGTGCCAGCAGTGAGACCCAGGGACAAGAGACCCAGTACTTC; CDR3aa: CASSETQGQETQYF; d_gene: NA; j_gene: TRBJ2-5; abundance: NA; v_gene: TRBV6-1
CDR3nt: TGTGCCAGCAGCTTAGTGGGACAGGGGACGAACTATGGCTACACCTTC; CDR3aa: CASSLVGQGTNYGYTF; d_gene: TRBD1; j_gene: TRBJ1-2; abundance: few; v_gene: TRBV7-2
CDR3nt: TGTGCCAGCAGCCCTGGGCAGGCGCTCCAAGAGACCCAGTACTTC; CDR3aa: CASSPGQALQETQYF; d_gene: NA; j_gene: TRBJ2-5; abundance: NA; v_gene: TRBV7-2
CDR3nt: TGCGCCAGCAGTGACGGCGGCCAGTCCTACAATGAGCAGTTCTTC; CDR3aa: CASSDGGQSYNEQFF; d_gene: NA; j_gene: TRBJ2-1; abundance: NA; v_gene: TRBV10-1
CDR3nt: TGTGCCAGCTCACGGGTCGGGACAGGAGGGAAGGAGACCCAGTACTTC; CDR3aa: CASSRVGTGGKETQYF; d_gene: TRBD1; j_gene: TRBJ2-5; abundance: NA; v_gene: TRBV18
CDR3nt: TGTGCCTGGGGGCGGGGGTTTGAGCAGTTCTTC; CDR3aa: CAWGRGFEQFF; d_gene: TRBD2; j_gene: TRBJ2-1; abundance: NA; v_gene: TRBV30
CDR3nt: TGTGCCAGCAGCGGATTAACAGGGTTGAACACTGAAGCTTTCTTT; CDR3aa: CASSGLTGLNTEAFF; d_gene: NA; j_gene: TRBJ1-1; abundance: NA; v_gene: TRBV9
CDR3nt: TGTGCCAGCAGCTTCGCGGGGGGCCTTAGCACAGATACGCAGTATTTT; CDR3aa: CASSFAGGLSTDTQYF; d_gene: TRBD2; j_gene: TRBJ2-3; abundance: NA; v_gene: TRBV7-3